These 24 T cell receptor beta chains came from one sample sequenced in a study of CD4 T cells in relation to SARS-CoV-2 and coronaviruses. CD4+ T cells from unexposed donors were obtained before the COVID-19 pandemic (2011-2018). Sequencing used immunoSEQ multiplex PCR; TCRdb keeps in-frame clones, though not all of them. The table has approximately 64,000 clones, 85% to 95% seen once. The material sequenced was naive CD4+ T cells from PBMCs. Subset in this sample: naive CD4+ T cells isolated by negative enrichment. These receptors were collected from a human donor in good health.

The V call is TRBV5-1, the J call TRBJ1-1, with 7 bases matching TRBD1. V lost 2 bases, J lost 0 bases, and 1 base stayed unmatched. The CDR3 spans 14 residues. CDR1 and CDR2 from the germline V gene are SGHRS and YFSETQ. The CDR3, as DNA: TGCGCCAGCAGCTTTCAGGGGGTGAACACTGAAGCTTTCTTT. Amino acids: CASSFQGVNTEAFF.

The genes are TRBV14 and TRBJ2-3; D ambiguous. The V gene's germline CDR1 is SGHDN and CDR2 FVKESK. The CDR3 runs 16 residues. The V end was cut by 2 bases, the J end by 6 bases, with 18 bases between. In nucleotides, the CDR3 is TGTGCCAGCAGCCAATGGTCCGGGCTTTCCTCGGATACGCAGTATTTT. Translation: CASSQWSGLSSDTQYF.

The rearrangement links TRBV7-6 to TRBJ2-1; 11 bases are a match to TRBD2. Germline CDR1 is SGHVS and CDR2 is FNYEAQ. V was clipped by 2 bases and J by 4 bases; unmatched bases: 4. The length of the CDR3 is 16 residues. CDR3: CASSLRLAGLYNEQFF. CDR3 DNA sequence: TGTGCCAGCAGCTTACGACTAGCGGGACTTTACAATGAGCAGTTCTTC.

The genes are TRBV27 and TRBJ1-4; 7 positions agree with TRBD1. Germline V gene lookup returns CDR1 MNHEY and CDR2 SMNVEV (reference sequence). The CDR3 sequence is 15 residues long. V was clipped by 8 bases and J by 3 bases; unmatched bases: 9. CDR3 DNA sequence: TGTGCCAGCGGCAGTGAGGGGGCGGCTAATGAAAAACTGTTTTTT. It codes for CASGSEGAANEKLFF. Drawing the rest from reference TRBV27 and TRBJ1-4, the complete variable domain is EAQVTQNPRYLITVTGKKLTVTCSQNMNHEYMSWYRQDPGLGLRQIYYSMNVEVTDKGDVPEGYKVSRKEKRNFPLILESPSPNQTSLYFCASGSEGAANEKLFFGSGTQLSVL.

This clone was observed a single time. This chain connects TRBV5-1 to TRBJ1-5, with D hard to call. Germline CDR1 SGHRS, CDR2 YFSETQ. V lost 4 bases and J 5 bases, leaving 13 bases between the germline ends. The CDR3 sequence is 14 residues long. The CDR3 DNA reads TGCGCCAGCAGCCCCGGCGAAACCTATCAGCCCCAGCATTTT. Its translation is CASSPGETYQPQHF.

The genes are TRBV9 and TRBJ2-7; 10 positions agree with TRBD2. Germline V gives CDR1 SGDLS, CDR2 YYNGEE. The CDR3 is 16 residues long. Germline trimming cut 3 bases from V and 2 bases from J; bases unmatched to any gene: 8. CDR3: CASSGPSLAGAYEQYF. Written as DNA, the CDR3 is TGTGCCAGCAGCGGACCCTCCCTAGCGGGAGCCTACGAGCAGTACTTC.

DNA for the CDR3: TGTGCCAGCAGTTTAAGTAGGGGGACGGCCGGGGAGCTGTTTTTT. It translates to CASSLSRGTAGELFF. The gene calls are TRBV28 and TRBJ2-2; D may be TRBD1 (6 bases). CDR3 size: 15 residues. Germline V gene lookup returns CDR1 MDHEN and CDR2 SYDVKM. V was trimmed by 2 bases and J by 6 bases, leaving 13 bases between them. The full variable domain, its missing parts supplied by reference TRBV28 and TRBJ2-2, is DVKVTQSSRYLVKRTGEKVFLECVQDMDHENMFWYRQDPGLGLRLIYFSYDVKMKEKGDIPEGYSVSREKKERFSLILESASTNQTSMYLCASSLSRGTAGELFFGEGSRLTVL.

The table lists this clone with a count of one. V is TRBV7-9 and J is TRBJ2-3; 8 bases are shared with TRBD1. With 3 bases clipped from V and 2 bases from J, the junction kept 4 bases outside the gene matches. The CDR3 has 15 residues. CDR1 is SEHNR, CDR2 FQNEAQ, per germline (reference sequence). The CDR3 here is CASSLQGALTDTQYF. The CDR3 bases are TGTGCCAGCAGCTTGCAGGGGGCCCTCACAGATACGCAGTATTTT.

The V call is TRBV2, the J call TRBJ2-7; tentatively, D is TRBD2 (6 bases). The V and J ends lost 3 bases and 2 bases respectively, with 26 bases between them. Germline V gene sequence: CDR1 SNHLY, CDR2 FYNNEI. CDR3 length: 19 amino acids. CDR3 nucleotide sequence: TGTGCCAGCAGTGACCCTGACCGGGACTTTTACATCAGAACCTACGAGCAGTACTTC. Translation gives CASSDPDRDFYIRTYEQYF.

This clone was recorded only once. This chain connects TRBV12-3 or TRBV12-4 to TRBJ2-7; D might be TRBD1 (6 bases). The V and J ends lost 4 bases and 2 bases respectively, with 9 bases between them. This CDR3 spans 13 amino acids. CDR3 residues: CASSSQGPYEQYF. The CDR3 region has the DNA TGTGCCAGCAGTTCACAGGGACCCTACGAGCAGTACTTC.

The J gene is TRBJ2-3, the V gene TRBV7-9; D possibly uses TRBD1 or TRBD2 (5 bases each). V was clipped by 3 bases and J by 6 bases, with 13 bases between them. CDR3 length: 14 amino acids. Per germline, CDR1 SEHNR and CDR2 FQNEAQ (reference sequence). CDR3 DNA: TGTGCCAGCAGCTTTCGGGGCTCATATGATACGCAGTATTTT. Amino acid sequence: CASSFRGSYDTQYF.

The rearrangement uses TRBV14 and TRBJ1-4; no reliable D call. Trimming cost V 3 bases and J 8 bases, with 10 bases left between them. CDR1 is SGHDN, CDR2 FVKESK, per germline. This CDR3 is built from 13 residues. This CDR3 is CASSQVNREKLFF. In nucleotides, the CDR3 is TGTGCCAGCAGCCAGGTTAATAGGGAAAAACTGTTTTTT.

The CDR3 nucleotides read TGCGCCAGCAGCTTGGGGGCCGGACTAGCCAATGAGCAGTTCTTC. Protein product: CASSLGAGLANEQFF. This chain joins TRBV5-1 and TRBJ2-1, with TRBD2 identical over 8 bases. This CDR3 has 15 residues. The V and J ends lost 0 bases and 6 bases, in that order; junction bases with no gene match: 5. The germline V gene has CDR1 SGHRS and CDR2 YFSETQ.

This chain links TRBV2 with TRBJ1-4; D might be TRBD1 (5 bases). With 2 bases removed from V and 8 bases from J, the gap between germline ends came to 12 bases. This CDR3 has 14 amino acids. Germline values: CDR1 SNHLY, CDR2 FYNNEI. The CDR3 region is CASSESQRGEKLFF. For the CDR3, the DNA is TGTGCCAGCAGTGAATCCCAAAGGGGCGAAAAACTGTTTTTT.

V gene TRBV19 combines with J gene TRBJ2-5; TRBD2 matches at 10 bases. The CDR3 totals 15 residues. Germline V gene sequence: CDR1 LNHDA, CDR2 SQIVND (reference sequence). The V and J ends lost 4 bases and 4 bases, in that order; junction bases with no gene match: 6. CDR3 loop: CASSNGRLAGETQYF. DNA for the CDR3: TGTGCCAGTAGTAACGGGAGACTAGCGGGAGAGACCCAGTACTTC. Filled out from reference TRBV19 and TRBJ2-5, the complete variable domain reads DGGITQSPKYLFRKEGQNVTLSCEQNLNHDAMYWYRQDPGQGLRLIYYSQIVNDFQKGDIAEGYSVSREKKESFPLTVTSAQKNPTAFYLCASSNGRLAGETQYFGPGTRLLVL.

The gene calls are TRBV4-2 and TRBJ1-1; TRBD1 is a possible D gene (5 bases). From germline, CDR1 is LGHNA and CDR2 YNFKEQ. Trimming shortened V by 4 bases and J by 1 base, and 13 bases separated the two germline ends. The CDR3 contains 15 residues. CDR3 bases: TGTGCCAGCAGCCGAGAAGGGACGGAGAACACTGAAGCTTTCTTT. Encoded protein: CASSREGTENTEAFF.

J is TRBJ2-1 and V is TRBV7-3, with 9 bases identical to TRBD2. J was trimmed by 5 bases and V by 2 bases; bases with no gene match: 4. The CDR3 is made up of 15 amino acids. From germline, CDR1 is SGHTA and CDR2 FQGTGA. The CDR3 loop is CASSLASGVDNEQFF. The CDR3 DNA is TGTGCCAGCAGCTTAGCTAGCGGGGTTGACAATGAGCAGTTCTTC.

The chain joins TRBV6-5 to TRBJ1-4, with 9 positions matching TRBD1. Germline CDR1 is MNHEY and CDR2 is SVGAGI. J lost 4 bases, V lost 0 bases, and 0 bases had no gene match. There are 15 residues in the CDR3. The CDR3 region is CASSYSGQGNEKLFF. CDR3 nucleotides: TGTGCCAGCAGTTACTCGGGACAGGGTAATGAAAAACTGTTTTTT.

This sequence joins TRBV7-3 and TRBJ2-7; no clear D. The V gene lost 5 bases and the J gene lost 4 bases, with 9 bases spanning the gap. This CDR3 has 12 residues. Germline CDR1 SGHTA, CDR2 FQGTGA. The CDR3 DNA is TGTGCCAGCAGCACCCTTCATTACGAGCAGTACTTC. Translated: CASSTLHYEQYF.

The chain is built from TRBV3-1 (or the pseudogene TRBV3-2) and TRBJ2-3, with 12 nucleotides matching TRBD2. Per the germline V gene, CDR1 is LGHDT and CDR2 is YNNKEL (reference sequence). The J segment lost 5 bases and the V segment lost 3 bases, leaving 9 bases of the junction unmatched. The CDR3 is 17 residues long. The CDR3 reads CASSQIPSGRALDTQYF. In DNA, the CDR3 is TGTGCCAGCAGCCAGATCCCTAGCGGGAGGGCTTTAGATACGCAGTATTTT.

This chain connects TRBV25-1 to TRBJ2-1; 7 positions match TRBD1. V was clipped by 5 bases and J by 3 bases; unmatched bases: 10. This CDR3 spans 16 amino acids. The germline V gene encodes CDR1 MGHDK and CDR2 SYGVNS. CDR3 sequence: CASSKTGNPGYNEQFF. The CDR3 DNA is TGTGCCAGCAGTAAGACAGGGAACCCTGGCTACAATGAGCAGTTCTTC.

The chain couples TRBV6-1 to TRBJ2-5; possibly TRBD2 for D (6 bases). This CDR3 has 15 amino acids. Trimming shortened V by 2 bases and J by 8 bases, and 18 bases separated the two germline ends. The germline V gene encodes CDR1 MNHNS and CDR2 SASEGT. In DNA form, the CDR3 reads TGTGCCAGCAGTGAATCCGGGACTGCTAAAGGCACCCAGTACTTC. This codes for CASSESGTAKGTQYF.

The chain is built from TRBV18 and TRBJ2-7, with D possibly being TRBD1 (5 bases). From germline, CDR1 is KGHSH and CDR2 LQKENI. Trimming took 3 bases from V and 8 from J, leaving 17 bases between them. CDR3 size: 14 residues. CDR3 DNA sequence: TGTGCCAGCTCACCCATTGGGAAAACAGGAAAGCAGTACTTC. Translated, it gives CASSPIGKTGKQYF.

This clone showed up just once. The chain links TRBV9 to TRBJ2-7, with D uncertain. Germline loops: CDR1 SGDLS, CDR2 YYNGEE. With 0 bases removed from V and 2 bases from J, the gap between germline ends came to 12 bases. The CDR3 consists of 15 residues. As DNA, the CDR3 is TGTGCCAGCAGCGTAGAGAGTAGGTCAGCCTACGAGCAGTACTTC. Its translation: CASSVESRSAYEQYF. Looking up the rest from reference TRBV9 and TRBJ2-7 gives the full variable domain: DSGVTQTPKHLITATGQRVTLRCSPRSGDLSVYWYQQSLDQGLQFLIQYYNGEERAKGNILERFSAQQFPDLHSELNLSSLELGDSALYFCASSVESRSAYEQYFGPGTRLTVT.